A selection of T cell receptor beta chains follows, all from one sample in a study of T cells after yellow fever vaccination. TCRdb fed the 5' RACE reads into MiXCR, producing one record per CDR3 protein. This table holds some 340,000 distinct CDR3 sequences, roughly 10% found once. This sample comprised CD4+ T cells sorted from PBMCs, obtained 45 days after the yellow fever booster vaccination. The receptors derive from a man aged 18 to 30 who received the YFV17D yellow fever vaccine. The CDR3 runs from the conserved cysteine through the conserved F or W. The order of the fields is J gene, D gene, clone size, V gene, CDR3 protein, CDR3 DNA. A D gene is named only where the DNA matches it firmly. Where a row states a size, it is once, few, many or the class of an expanded clone; other rows omit it.

>TRBJ2-4|NA|NA|TRBV6-2/TRBV6-3
CASSTLGLGLAKNIQYF
TGTGCCAGCAGTACCCTGGGGCTGGGTCTAGCCAAAAACATTCAGTACTTC
>TRBJ2-5|NA|few|TRBV28
CASSLMGGPQETQYF
TGTGCCAGCAGTTTAATGGGGGGACCCCAAGAGACCCAGTACTTC
>TRBJ2-3|NA|many|TRBV20-1
CSAASGSDTQYF
TGCAGTGCCGCATCCGGTTCAGATACGCAGTATTTT
>TRBJ2-5|TRBD2|many|TRBV19
CASSGSGGKETQYF
TGTGCCAGTAGTGGTAGCGGGGGTAAAGAGACCCAGTACTTC
>TRBJ1-1|NA|NA|TRBV27
CASSFEGPSTEAFF
TGTGCCAGCAGTTTTGAAGGGCCGAGCACTGAAGCTTTCTTT
>TRBJ1-1|TRBD1|few|TRBV19
CASRTGGLTEAFF
TGTGCCAGTAGGACAGGGGGCCTGACTGAAGCTTTCTTT
>TRBJ1-5|NA|many|TRBV7-2
CASSFGPSTQPQHF
TGTGCCAGCAGCTTCGGTCCTAGCACTCAGCCCCAGCATTTT
>TRBJ2-5|NA|many|TRBV12-3/TRBV12-4
CASSFAAKETQYF
TGTGCCAGCAGTTTTGCTGCGAAAGAGACCCAGTACTTC
>TRBJ2-3|TRBD2|few|TRBV10-3
CAISRGTSGADTQYF
TGTGCCATCAGTCGCGGGACTAGCGGGGCGGATACGCAGTATTTT
>TRBJ2-4|TRBD2|few|TRBV3-1
CASSQEPSGNIQYF
TGTGCCAGCAGCCAAGAACCTAGCGGAAACATTCAGTACTTC
>TRBJ1-1|TRBD1|NA|TRBV29-1
CSVLGTENTEAFF
TGCAGCGTTCTCGGGACAGAGAACACTGAAGCTTTCTTT
>TRBJ1-6|NA|NA|TRBV12-3/TRBV12-4
CASSLLGSLHF
TGTGCCAGCAGTTTACTGGGATCCCTCCACTTT
>TRBJ2-3|NA|many|TRBV7-2
CASSFGGTDTQYF
TGTGCCAGCAGCTTCGGGGGCACAGATACGCAGTATTTT
>TRBJ2-1|NA|NA|TRBV2
CASSESGGTFYNEQFF
TGTGCCAGCAGTGAGTCGGGCGGGACCTTCTACAATGAGCAGTTCTTC
>TRBJ1-5|TRBD1|few|TRBV6-5
CASSRLGTGQQPQHF
TGTGCCAGCAGTCGACTCGGGACAGGGCAGCAGCCCCAGCATTTT
>TRBJ1-2|NA|few|TRBV20-1
CSAEDSGGYTF
TGCAGTGCTGAAGACAGCGGCGGCTACACCTTC
>TRBJ1-3|NA|NA|TRBV4-3
CASSQDKSSGNTIYF
TGCGCCAGCAGCCAAGATAAAAGCTCTGGAAACACCATATATTTT
>TRBJ2-3|NA|few|TRBV7-2
CASSLAQLDPQYF
TGTGCCAGCAGCTTAGCCCAGTTAGATCCGCAGTATTTT
>TRBJ2-5|TRBD2|few|TRBV20-1
CAGGGRGSQETQYF
TGCGCAGGCGGGGGACGCGGGAGCCAAGAGACCCAGTACTTC
>TRBJ2-1|NA|few|TRBV6-5
CASMNYRSSYNEQFF
TGTGCCAGCATGAATTACCGAAGCTCCTACAATGAGCAGTTCTTC
>TRBJ2-7|NA|few|TRBV20-1
CSPQNSYEQYF
TGCAGTCCCCAAAACTCTTACGAGCAGTACTTC
>TRBJ2-3|TRBD2|NA|TRBV7-2
CASSSRLLAGLTDTQYF
TGTGCCAGCAGCTCAAGATTACTAGCGGGGCTCACAGATACGCAGTATTTT
>TRBJ1-1|NA|few|TRBV3-2
CASSQTQRTGAGPILNTEAFF
TGTGCCAGCAGCCAGACCCAGCGTACGGGGGCGGGGCCGATCTTGAACACTGAAGCTTTCTTT
>TRBJ1-5|NA|few|TRBV6-6
CASSYSKFISNQPQHF
TGTGCCAGCAGTTACTCGAAATTCATTAGCAATCAGCCCCAGCATTTT
>TRBJ2-5|NA|NA|TRBV7-2
CASSSPVTWETQYF
TGTGCCAGCAGCTCGCCGGTTACGTGGGAGACCCAGTACTTC
>TRBJ2-1|NA|NA|TRBV7-3
CASSLTGDSYNEQFF
TGTGCCAGCAGCTTAACAGGGGACTCCTACAATGAGCAGTTCTTC
>TRBJ1-5|NA|few|TRBV28
CASTAVDRSIKPQHF
TGTGCCAGCACCGCAGTGGACAGATCAATCAAGCCCCAGCATTTT
>TRBJ2-3|NA|few|TRBV18
CASSPPAASTDTQYF
TGTGCCAGCTCACCACCGGCGGCTAGCACAGATACGCAGTATTTT
>TRBJ2-1|NA|few|TRBV7-7
CASSVDRFNEQFF
TGTGCCAGCAGCGTCGACAGATTCAATGAGCAGTTCTTC
>TRBJ2-5|TRBD2|many|TRBV4-2
CASSQGLAGETQYF
TGTGCCAGCAGCCAAGGACTAGCGGGGGAGACCCAGTACTTC
>TRBJ1-1|NA|NA|TRBV6-5
CASSGGGIEAFF
TGTGCCAGCAGCGGAGGGGGAATTGAAGCTTTCTTT
>TRBJ2-3|TRBD2|few|TRBV10-3
CAIRTSRTDTQYF
TGTGCCATCCGGACTAGCCGCACAGATACGCAGTATTTT
>TRBJ1-2|NA|NA|TRBV6-2/TRBV6-3
CASSYSAAYGYTF
TGTGCCAGCAGTTACTCCGCCGCTTATGGCTACACCTTC
>TRBJ2-1|NA|many|TRBV24-1
CATSDASHHEQFF
TGTGCCACCAGTGATGCCTCCCACCATGAGCAGTTCTTC
>TRBJ2-2|NA|NA|TRBV5-1
CASSADLNTGELFF
TGCGCCAGCAGCGCGGACCTGAACACCGGGGAGCTGTTTTTT
>TRBJ2-2|NA|many|TRBV5-6
CASSRYRLSNTGELFF
TGTGCCAGCAGCCGATACAGACTTTCGAACACCGGGGAGCTGTTTTTT
>TRBJ1-4|NA|NA|TRBV7-6
CASSRLSGGAATNEKLFF
TGTGCCAGCAGCCGCCTCTCCGGGGGGGCTGCAACTAATGAAAAACTGTTTTTT
>TRBJ1-1|NA|once|TRBV29-1
CSVVPRVTEAFF
TGCAGCGTTGTGCCAAGGGTCACTGAAGCTTTCTTT
>TRBJ2-7|TRBD1|few|TRBV12-3/TRBV12-4
CASKAGQGSSTSSYEQYF
TGTGCCAGCAAGGCGGGACAGGGGTCATCAACTAGTTCCTACGAGCAGTACTTC
>TRBJ2-7|NA|few|TRBV7-2
CASSFASASGVYEQYF
TGTGCCAGCAGCTTCGCCTCGGCGTCGGGAGTCTACGAGCAGTACTTC
>TRBJ2-3|NA|many|TRBV5-1
CASSPERPDTQYF
TGCGCCAGCAGTCCAGAGCGGCCGGATACGCAGTATTTT